The TCR beta chain under discussion was sequenced for a study of regulatory T cells in long-lasting Graves disease. This clonotype appeared a few times. Libraries of TCR beta came from iRepertoire HTBI primers plus Arm-PCR of CDR3 regions. TCRdb reprocessed the multiplex PCR reads with MiXCR, giving one entry per CDR3 protein. Among 400,000 to 550,000 distinct CDR3 sequences, about 16% were seen once, and the ten largest hold 16%. Time point: newly diagnosed GD, antithyroid drugs for less than 3 months. Making the TCR library involved RNA that had been extracted from PBMCs. This CDR3 is 13 amino acids long. The junction had 2 bases not matched to a gene; V was cut back by 2 bases and J by 6 bases. Germline CDR1 is SGDLS and CDR2 is YYNGEE. A further study also used this sample, focusing on T cells in Graves' hyperthyroidism and ophthalmopathy.

The chain is built from TRBV9 and TRBJ2-1; 7 bases fit TRBD2. The clonotype originates from a woman in her twenties or thirties with Graves disease. Material: peripheral blood mononuclear cells (PBMCs), obtained at new diagnosis, from a patient treated with antithyroid drugs. This CDR3 reads CASSVGTTNEQFF. The CDR3 region has the DNA TGTGCCAGCAGCGTCGGGACTACCAATGAGCAGTTCTTC.